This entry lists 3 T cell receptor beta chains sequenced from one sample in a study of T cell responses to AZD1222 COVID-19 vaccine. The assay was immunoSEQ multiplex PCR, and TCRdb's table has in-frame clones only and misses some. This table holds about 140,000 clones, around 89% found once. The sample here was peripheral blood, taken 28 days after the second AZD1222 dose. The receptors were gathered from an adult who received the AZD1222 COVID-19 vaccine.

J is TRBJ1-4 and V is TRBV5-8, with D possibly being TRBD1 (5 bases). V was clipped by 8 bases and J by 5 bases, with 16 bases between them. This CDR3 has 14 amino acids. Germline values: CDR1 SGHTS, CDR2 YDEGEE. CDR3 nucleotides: TGTGCCAGTTCCGGCGGGACCCTGAATGAAAAACTGTTTTTT. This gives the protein CASSGGTLNEKLFF.

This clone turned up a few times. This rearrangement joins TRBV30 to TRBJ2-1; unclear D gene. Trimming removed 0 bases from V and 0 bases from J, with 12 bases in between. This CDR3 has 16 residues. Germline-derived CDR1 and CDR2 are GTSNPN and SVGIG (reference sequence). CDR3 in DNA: TGTGCCTGGAGTGTAATCGGCACAAGCTCCTACAATGAGCAGTTCTTC. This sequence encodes CAWSVIGTSSYNEQFF.

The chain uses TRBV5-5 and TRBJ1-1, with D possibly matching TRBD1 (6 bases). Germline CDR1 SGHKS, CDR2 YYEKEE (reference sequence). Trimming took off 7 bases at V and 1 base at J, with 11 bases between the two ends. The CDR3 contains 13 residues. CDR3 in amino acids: CASGIQGNTEAFF. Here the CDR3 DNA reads TGTGCCAGCGGGATACAGGGGAACACTGAAGCTTTCTTT.